The 29 T cell receptor beta chains presented below share a single source sample, sequenced in a study of blood T cell repertoires in COVID-19. The table came from immunoSEQ multiplex PCR; TCRdb's copy has only in-frame clones and leaves some out. The data contain approximately 150,000 clones, 70% to 90% of them singletons. The sample comprised peripheral blood. The receptors come from a woman in her fifties or sixties with COVID-19, enrolled during active disease.

The V call is TRBV24-1, the J call TRBJ1-5, with 7 bases that match TRBD1. This CDR3 spans 13 amino acids. With 9 bases clipped from V and 5 bases from J, the junction kept 6 bases outside the gene matches. Germline V gives CDR1 KGHDR, CDR2 SFDVKD. The CDR3 loop is CATVTGDYQPQHF. Here the CDR3 DNA reads TGTGCCACCGTCACAGGGGACTATCAGCCCCAGCATTTT.

The rearrangement joins TRBV29-1 to TRBJ2-5; possibly TRBD2 for D (6 bases). Germline V gene data show CDR1 as SQVTM and CDR2 as ANQGSEA. The CDR3 totals 13 residues. CDR3 in amino acids: CAWRGRVSETQYF. The CDR3 DNA reads as TGCGCCTGGCGGGGCCGGGTGTCAGAGACCCAGTACTTC.

V gene TRBV24-1 combines with J gene TRBJ1-2; 7 positions match TRBD1. Germline CDR1 is KGHDR and CDR2 is SFDVKD. V shed 4 bases and J 2 bases; nucleotides not matched to a gene: 3. This CDR3 has 14 amino acids. CDR3 region: CATSETGSNYGYTF. DNA for the CDR3: TGTGCCACCAGTGAGACAGGGTCGAACTATGGCTACACCTTC.

The chain couples TRBV5-1 to TRBJ1-2; tentative D call: TRBD1 (5 bases). The CDR3 totals 15 residues. The V gene's germline CDR1 is SGHRS and CDR2 YFSETQ. Trimming removed 4 bases at V and 4 bases at J, with 17 bases between. CDR3 amino acids: CASSPGSSGPYGYTF. For the CDR3, the DNA is TGCGCCAGCAGCCCCGGCTCGTCAGGGCCCTATGGCTACACCTTC.

The chain joins TRBV30 to TRBJ1-2; D is unclear. V dropped 2 bases and J dropped 5 bases, with 9 bases sitting between them. The germline gives CDR1 GTSNPN, CDR2 SVGIG (reference sequence). CDR3 length: 12 amino acids. CDR3 in DNA: TGTGCCTGGAGTAGTATGCGGTATGGCTACACCTTC. Protein product: CAWSSMRYGYTF.

V is TRBV2 and J is TRBJ2-7; possible D gene TRBD2, 6 bases. CDR3 length: 14 amino acids. CDR1 SNHLY and CDR2 FYNNEI come from the germline V gene. Trimming removed 10 bases at V and 2 bases at J, with 18 bases between. The CDR3 sequence: CATSPPGLTYEQYF. In DNA form, the CDR3 reads TGTGCCACCAGCCCGCCGGGACTCACCTACGAGCAGTACTTC.

The chain joins TRBV3-1 (or the pseudogene TRBV3-2) to TRBJ1-5; D is unresolved. Germline V CDR1 and CDR2: LGHDT, YNNKEL (reference sequence). The CDR3 sequence is 16 residues long. The V end lost 2 bases, the J end lost 1 base, and 12 bases lay between the germline ends. Written as DNA, the CDR3 is TGTGCCAGCAGCCAAATTTGGCCAAACAGCAATCAGCCCCAGCATTTT. It specifies CASSQIWPNSNQPQHF.

The chain uses TRBV19 and TRBJ1-1; no clear D. Trimming pared 1 base from V and 4 bases from J, leaving 10 bases between. In germline, CDR1 is LNHDA, CDR2 SQIVND (reference sequence). The CDR3 runs 14 residues. The CDR3 DNA reads TGTGCCAGTAGTATAGGGAGACTGCTCACTGAAGCTTTCTTT. This translates into CASSIGRLLTEAFF.

V and J are TRBV9 and TRBJ1-1; D ambiguous. Germline loops: CDR1 SGDLS, CDR2 YYNGEE. Trimming cost V 2 bases and J 1 base, with 6 bases left between them. The CDR3 covers 13 residues. The CDR3, as DNA: TGTGCCAGCAGCGTTTTATGGAACACTGAAGCTTTCTTT. Translating gives CASSVLWNTEAFF.

This chain links TRBV4-3 with TRBJ1-1; D might be TRBD1 (6 bases). From germline, CDR1 is LGHNA and CDR2 YSLEER. The CDR3 extends over 18 amino acids. With 0 bases removed from V and 4 bases from J, the gap between germline ends came to 21 bases. The CDR3 DNA sequence: TGCGCCAGCAGCCAAGAATACGGAACAGGGTCGTTTGGCACTGAAGCTTTCTTT. It codes for CASSQEYGTGSFGTEAFF.

The table lists this clone with a few counts. CDR3 protein: CASNPDRISTEAFF. The DNA for the CDR3 is TGTGCCAGCAACCCAGACAGGATATCCACTGAAGCTTTCTTT. The genes are TRBV27 and TRBJ1-1, with D perhaps matching TRBD1 (6 bases). The V end lost 7 bases, the J end lost 4 bases, and 16 bases lay between the germline ends. Germline assignment: CDR1 MNHEY and CDR2 SMNVEV (reference sequence). This CDR3 spans 14 amino acids.

This chain connects TRBV3-1 (or the pseudogene TRBV3-2) to TRBJ1-1, with TRBD1 matching over 7 bases. This CDR3 region has 14 residues. V lost 4 bases, J lost 2 bases, and 4 bases stayed unmatched. From germline, CDR1 is LGHDT and CDR2 YNNKEL (reference sequence). CDR3 DNA: TGTGCCAGCAGCCGCGGGACAGCCAACACTGAAGCTTTCTTT. It specifies CASSRGTANTEAFF.

The gene calls are TRBV27 and TRBJ1-2; D is undetermined. Germline CDR1 reads MNHEY; CDR2 reads SMNVEV (reference sequence). CDR3 length: 15 amino acids. The V gene lost 3 bases and the J gene lost 0 bases, with 11 bases spanning the gap. The CDR3 protein is CASSFAAAANYGYTF. CDR3 coding DNA: TGTGCCAGCAGTTTCGCGGCGGCAGCTAACTATGGCTACACCTTC.

The V and J genes are TRBV7-9 and TRBJ2-7; D is possibly TRBD2 (6 bases). V was trimmed by 4 bases and J by 1 base, leaving 8 bases between them. The V gene's germline CDR1 is SEHNR and CDR2 FQNEAQ (reference sequence). This CDR3 is 13 amino acids long. The CDR3 region is CASSWGDSYEQYF. CDR3 coding DNA: TGTGCCAGCAGCTGGGGGGATTCCTACGAGCAGTACTTC.

This chain links TRBV14 with TRBJ1-4; D unclear. Trimming took 4 bases from V and 5 from J, leaving 8 bases between them. The CDR3 spans 13 residues. Germline assignment: CDR1 SGHDN and CDR2 FVKESK. The CDR3 DNA is TGTGCCAGCAGCCCCAGACTCAATGAAAAACTGTTTTTT. It yields the protein CASSPRLNEKLFF.

The chain couples TRBV18 to TRBJ1-1; D remains unclear. This CDR3 region has 11 residues. V was trimmed by 3 bases and J by 7 bases, leaving 6 bases between them. Germline V CDR1 and CDR2: KGHSH, LQKENI. The CDR3 bases are TGTGCCAGCTCACCCCAGGTTGAAGCTTTCTTT. This gives the protein CASSPQVEAFF.

The genes are TRBV2 and TRBJ1-5; a weak D match, TRBD1 (5 bases). The V and J ends lost 6 bases and 0 bases respectively, with 12 bases between them. Germline V gene lookup returns CDR1 SNHLY and CDR2 FYNNEI. The CDR3 consists of 15 residues. CDR3 residues: CASSPQVYSNQPQHF. For the CDR3, the DNA is TGTGCCAGCAGCCCACAGGTGTATAGCAATCAGCCCCAGCATTTT.

This clone appeared a few times. This rearrangement joins TRBV4-2 to TRBJ2-5; 7 bases are a match to TRBD2. V lost 2 bases, J lost 7 bases, and 7 bases stayed unmatched. The CDR3 totals 14 residues. Germline V CDR1 and CDR2: LGHNA, YNFKEQ. In DNA form, the CDR3 reads TGTGCCAGCAGCCAACCAGGACTAGAAGGGACCCAGTACTTC. Its translation is CASSQPGLEGTQYF.

The chain joins TRBV6-5 to TRBJ2-7; D is possibly TRBD1 (6 bases). The CDR3 runs to 14 residues. V lost 6 bases, J lost 2 bases, and 14 bases lay in between. Germline V gene data show CDR1 as MNHEY and CDR2 as SVGAGI. CDR3 DNA: TGTGCCAGCAGCCTGACAGGCGCAACCTACGAGCAGTACTTC. Residues: CASSLTGATYEQYF.

Only one count was recorded for this clone. This rearrangement joins TRBV19 to TRBJ1-1; 8 nucleotides agree with TRBD1. V dropped 0 bases and J dropped 7; count of bases not matched to a gene: 10. This CDR3 region has 16 residues. Germline loops: CDR1 LNHDA, CDR2 SQIVND (reference sequence). The CDR3 bases are TGTGCCAGTAGTATAGAGGGCGCCAGGGGGCGCGGTGAAGCTTTCTTT. Its translation is CASSIEGARGRGEAFF. Variable domain in full (rest from reference TRBV19 and TRBJ1-1): DGGITQSPKYLFRKEGQNVTLSCEQNLNHDAMYWYRQDPGQGLRLIYYSQIVNDFQKGDIAEGYSVSREKKESFPLTVTSAQKNPTAFYLCASSIEGARGRGEAFFGQGTRLTVV.

This sequence joins TRBV6-6 and TRBJ2-1; D is unclear. The V end lost 3 bases, the J end lost 8 bases, and 17 bases lay between the germline ends. There are 15 residues in the CDR3. Per germline, CDR1 MNHNY and CDR2 SVGAGI (reference sequence). In nucleotides, the CDR3 is TGTGCCAGCAGTTATGGCGGAGTGAAGGTTGATGAGCAGTTCTTC. The encoded protein is CASSYGGVKVDEQFF.

CDR3 coding DNA: TGTGCCACCAGTGCCGGACCCGGGAGCTCTGGAAACACCATATATTTT. Residues: CATSAGPGSSGNTIYF. The V gene is TRBV24-1, the J gene TRBJ1-3; D unclear. Trimming took off 5 bases at V and 0 bases at J, with 13 bases between the two ends. The CDR3 is made up of 16 amino acids. CDR1 and CDR2 from the germline V gene are KGHDR and SFDVKD.

The chain uses TRBV4-1 and TRBJ2-7, with TRBD2 identical over 9 bases. The CDR3 runs 16 residues. With 0 bases clipped from V and 2 bases from J, the junction kept 5 bases outside the gene matches. In germline, CDR1 is MGHRA, CDR2 YSYEKL. The CDR3 bases are TGCGCCAGCAGCCAAGATTTACTAGCGGGCGCCTACGAGCAGTACTTC. It codes for CASSQDLLAGAYEQYF.

V usage is TRBV6-5 and J usage is TRBJ1-6, with D uncertain. The CDR3 consists of 14 residues. The V end lost 4 bases, the J end lost 9 bases, and 13 bases lay between the germline ends. The germline gives CDR1 MNHEY, CDR2 SVGAGI. The CDR3 reads CASSSWRAGSPLHF. CDR3 nucleotides: TGTGCCAGCAGTTCGTGGAGGGCTGGTTCACCCCTCCACTTT.

V usage is TRBV4-3 and J usage is TRBJ2-7; weak D call: TRBD1 (5 bases). The germline V gene encodes CDR1 LGHNA and CDR2 YSLEER. This CDR3 spans 14 amino acids. V was clipped by 0 bases and J by 4 bases, with 10 bases between them. The CDR3 DNA is TGCGCCAGCAGCCAAGATTTGACAGATTACGAGCAGTACTTC. Translation gives CASSQDLTDYEQYF.

CDR3 in DNA: TGTGCCAGTGGCATGAACGCTTACGAGCAGTACTTC. The encoded protein is CASGMNAYEQYF. V and J are TRBV19 and TRBJ2-7; D remains ambiguous. The CDR3 sequence is 12 residues long. The germline V gene has CDR1 LNHDA and CDR2 SQIVND (reference sequence). The V gene lost 8 bases and the J gene lost 4 bases, with 12 bases spanning the gap.

V and J are TRBV4-1 and TRBJ2-5, with TRBD1 matching 7 bases. Germline CDR1 and CDR2: MGHRA and YSYEKL. Losses at the gene ends were 4 bases for V and 1 base for J; bases not matched to a gene: 12. This CDR3 is built from 17 residues. The CDR3 DNA is TGCGCCAGCAGCCCCCAGGGAACAGGGGTGTCCCAAGAGACCCAGTACTTC. The encoded protein is CASSPQGTGVSQETQYF.

The chain carries TRBV19 and TRBJ2-7; 7 bases fit TRBD2. CDR3 length equals 14 residues. Germline CDR1 is LNHDA and CDR2 is SQIVND (reference sequence). V shed 6 bases and J 2 bases; nucleotides not matched to a gene: 7. The CDR3 bases are TGTGCCAGTAGCTTCTATGCGGGGGCCTACGAGCAGTACTTC. Translating it yields CASSFYAGAYEQYF.

The genes are TRBV6-6 and TRBJ1-5, with 7 bases identical to TRBD1. The J segment lost 2 bases and the V segment lost 6 bases, leaving 10 bases of the junction unmatched. The CDR3 runs 16 residues. From germline, CDR1 is MNHNY and CDR2 SVGAGI (reference sequence). The CDR3 is CASSNRQGAGNQPQHF. The CDR3 nucleotides are TGTGCCAGCAGCAACCGACAGGGCGCGGGCAATCAGCCCCAGCATTTT.